The sequence of this T cell receptor (beta chain) was determined in a study of technical replicates of blood from a handful of donors. Profiling relied on immunoSEQ multiplex PCR, and the TCRdb table lists in-frame clones only, not all of them. The table shows about 75,000 clones, with about nine tenths occurring only once. Note on this clone: One end of the junction does not line up with germline, which may come from a read error.

CDR1 and CDR2 from the germline V gene are SGHTA and FQGNSA. This CDR3 has 14 amino acids. The rearrangement uses TRBV7-2 and TRBJ1-5; D possibly corresponds to TRBD1 (6 bases). The receptor comes from a human donor in good health. Some clones in this sample may be carry-over from other donors' samples. Sequencing input: PBMCs. The CDR3 loop is CASSRTDSTQPQHF. The CDR3 nucleotides are TGTGCCAGCAGTCGGACAGACAGCACTCAGCCCCAGCATTTT.